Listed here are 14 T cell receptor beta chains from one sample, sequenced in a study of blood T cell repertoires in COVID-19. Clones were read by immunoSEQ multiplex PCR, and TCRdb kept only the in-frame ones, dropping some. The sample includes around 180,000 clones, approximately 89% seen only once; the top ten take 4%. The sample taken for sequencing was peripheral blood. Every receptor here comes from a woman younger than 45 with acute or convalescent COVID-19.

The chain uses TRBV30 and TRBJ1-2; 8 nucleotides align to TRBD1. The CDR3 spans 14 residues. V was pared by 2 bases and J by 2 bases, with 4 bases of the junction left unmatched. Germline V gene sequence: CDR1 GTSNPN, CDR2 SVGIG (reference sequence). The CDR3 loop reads CAWSRGQENYGYTF. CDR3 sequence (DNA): TGTGCCTGGAGTCGGGGACAGGAAAACTATGGCTACACCTTC. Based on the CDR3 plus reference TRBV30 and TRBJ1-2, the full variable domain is SQTIHQWPATLVQPVGSPLSLECTVEGTSNPNLYWYRQAAGRGLQLLFYSVGIGQISSEVPQNLSASRPQDRQFILSSKKLLLSDSGFYLCAWSRGQENYGYTFGSGTRLTVV.

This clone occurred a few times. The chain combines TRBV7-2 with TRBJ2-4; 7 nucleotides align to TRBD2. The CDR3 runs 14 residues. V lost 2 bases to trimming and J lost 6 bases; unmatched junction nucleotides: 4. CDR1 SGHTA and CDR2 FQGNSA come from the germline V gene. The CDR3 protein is CASSLISGTNIQYF. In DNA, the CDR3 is TGTGCCAGCAGCTTAATCAGCGGGACAAACATTCAGTACTTC. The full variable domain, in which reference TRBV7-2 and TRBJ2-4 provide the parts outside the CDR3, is GAGVSQSPSNKVTEKGKDVELRCDPISGHTALYWYRQSLGQGLEFLIYFQGNSAPDKSGLPSDRFSAERTGGSVSTLTIQRTQQEDSAVYLCASSLISGTNIQYFGAGTRLSVL.

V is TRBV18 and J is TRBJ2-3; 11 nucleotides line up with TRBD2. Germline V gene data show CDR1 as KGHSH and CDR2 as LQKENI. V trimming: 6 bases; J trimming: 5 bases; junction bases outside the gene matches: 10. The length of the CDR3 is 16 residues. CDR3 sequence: CASSSIAGGPIDTQYF. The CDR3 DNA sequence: TGTGCCAGCTCCTCAATAGCGGGAGGGCCGATAGATACGCAGTATTTT.

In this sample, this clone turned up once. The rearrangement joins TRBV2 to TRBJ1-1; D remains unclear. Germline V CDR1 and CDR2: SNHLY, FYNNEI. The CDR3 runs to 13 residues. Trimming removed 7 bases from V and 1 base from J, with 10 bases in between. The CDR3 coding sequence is TGTGCCAGCAATAAGGACTCGAACACTGAAGCTTTCTTT. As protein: CASNKDSNTEAFF.

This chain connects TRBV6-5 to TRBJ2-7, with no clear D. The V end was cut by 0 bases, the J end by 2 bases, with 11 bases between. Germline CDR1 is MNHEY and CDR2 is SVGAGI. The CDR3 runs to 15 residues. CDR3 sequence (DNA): TGTGCCAGCAGTTACTCTAGTGCTTTCCCCTACGAGCAGTACTTC. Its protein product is CASSYSSAFPYEQYF.

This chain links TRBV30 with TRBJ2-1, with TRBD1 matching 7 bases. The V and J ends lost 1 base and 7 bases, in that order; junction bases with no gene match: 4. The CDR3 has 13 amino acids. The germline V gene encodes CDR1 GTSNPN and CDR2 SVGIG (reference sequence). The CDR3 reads CAWSEGAVNEQFF. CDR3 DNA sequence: TGTGCCTGGAGTGAGGGGGCAGTTAATGAGCAGTTCTTC.

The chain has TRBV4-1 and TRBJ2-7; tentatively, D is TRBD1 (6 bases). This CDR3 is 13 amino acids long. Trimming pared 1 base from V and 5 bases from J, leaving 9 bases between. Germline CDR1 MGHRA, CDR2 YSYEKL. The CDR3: CASSQVRGNEQYF. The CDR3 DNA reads TGCGCCAGCAGCCAAGTGAGGGGGAACGAGCAGTACTTC.

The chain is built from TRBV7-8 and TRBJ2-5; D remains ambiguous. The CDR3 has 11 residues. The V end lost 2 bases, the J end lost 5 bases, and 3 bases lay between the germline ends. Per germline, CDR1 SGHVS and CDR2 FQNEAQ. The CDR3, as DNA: TGTGCCAGCAGCTTACAGGAGACCCAGTACTTC. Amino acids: CASSLQETQYF.

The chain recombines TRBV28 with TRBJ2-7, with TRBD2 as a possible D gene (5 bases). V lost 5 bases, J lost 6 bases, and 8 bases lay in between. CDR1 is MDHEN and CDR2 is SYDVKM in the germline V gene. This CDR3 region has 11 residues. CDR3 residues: CASSLRAEQYF. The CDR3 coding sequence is TGTGCCAGCAGTCTGAGGGCCGAGCAGTACTTC. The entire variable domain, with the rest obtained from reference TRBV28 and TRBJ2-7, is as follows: DVKVTQSSRYLVKRTGEKVFLECVQDMDHENMFWYRQDPGLGLRLIYFSYDVKMKEKGDIPEGYSVSREKKERFSLILESASTNQTSMYLCASSLRAEQYFGPGTRLTVT.

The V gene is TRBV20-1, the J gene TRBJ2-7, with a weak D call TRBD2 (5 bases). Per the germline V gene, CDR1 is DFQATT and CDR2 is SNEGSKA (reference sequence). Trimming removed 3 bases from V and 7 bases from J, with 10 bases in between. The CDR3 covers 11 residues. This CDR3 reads CSASLRGEQYF. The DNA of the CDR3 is TGCAGTGCTAGCCTTCGGGGTGAGCAGTACTTC.

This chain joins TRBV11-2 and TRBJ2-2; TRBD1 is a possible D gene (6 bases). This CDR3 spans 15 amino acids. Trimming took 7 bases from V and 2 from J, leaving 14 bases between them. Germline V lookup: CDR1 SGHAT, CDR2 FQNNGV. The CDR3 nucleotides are TGTGCCAGCACGTTCTTACAGGGAAACACCGGGGAGCTGTTTTTT. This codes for CASTFLQGNTGELFF.

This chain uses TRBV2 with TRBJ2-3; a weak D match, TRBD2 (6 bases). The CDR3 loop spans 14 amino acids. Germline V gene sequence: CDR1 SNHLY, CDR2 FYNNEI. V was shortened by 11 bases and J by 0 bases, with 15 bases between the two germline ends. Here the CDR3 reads CAGAEGPSTDTQYF. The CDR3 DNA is TGTGCCGGGGCGGAGGGACCTAGCACAGATACGCAGTATTTT.

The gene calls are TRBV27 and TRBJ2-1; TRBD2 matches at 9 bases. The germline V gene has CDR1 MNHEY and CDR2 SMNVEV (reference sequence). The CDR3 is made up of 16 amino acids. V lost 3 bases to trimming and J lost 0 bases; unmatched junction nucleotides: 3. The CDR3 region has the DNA TGTGCCAGCAGTTTGACTAGCGGATTCTCCTACAATGAGCAGTTCTTC. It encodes CASSLTSGFSYNEQFF.

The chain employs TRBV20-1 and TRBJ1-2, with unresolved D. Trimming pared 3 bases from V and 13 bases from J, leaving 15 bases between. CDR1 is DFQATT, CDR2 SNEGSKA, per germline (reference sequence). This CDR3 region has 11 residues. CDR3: CSASGREGRTF. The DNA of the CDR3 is TGCAGTGCTAGTGGGAGGGAGGGTCGCACCTTC.